This T cell receptor beta chain emerged from a study of cytomegalovirus exposure and HLA in healthy donors. Germline CDR1 and CDR2: SNHLY and FYNNEI. V was cut by 4 bases and J by 4 bases, with 8 bases left in between. The CDR3 runs to 13 residues. Broader study findings: That first-cohort TCR clusters tended to co-occur in the 95 to 150 validation repertoires was found in a later analysis. The authors enumerated 150 to 200 TCR beta chains as linked to cytomegalovirus.

Concerning this clone itself: The antigen remains unidentified.

Libraries were prepared by immunoSEQ multiplex PCR; TCRdb keeps only in-frame clonotypes and omits some of them. The table records approximately 170,000 clones, 75% to 95% of them present only once. The clonotype originates from a young woman in good health and CMV-seropositive. The rearrangement joins TRBV2 to TRBJ2-1; D is uncertain. Sequencing used PBMCs. This CDR3 reads CASSGAQYNEQFF. The CDR3 region has the DNA TGTGCCAGCAGTGGAGCCCAATACAATGAGCAGTTCTTC.